This T cell receptor (beta chain) was documented in a study of cytomegalovirus exposure and HLA in healthy donors. Study observations and caveats: The number of N-insertions in an Asian-associated ancestry cluster was reportedly below the approximately 690-donor mean in a later analysis. Most of the CMV-associated TCR beta chains (in a later analysis) appeared to be HLA-restricted.

Healthy donors of bone marrow made up the group. With regard to this clone: Its specificity is unknown.

Per the germline V gene, CDR1 is MNHNS and CDR2 is SASEGT. With 0 bases removed from V and 0 bases from J, the gap between germline ends came to 5 bases. CDR3 length: 15 amino acids. The PCR had 60 Vbeta and 13 Jbeta primers. Measured with immunoSEQ multiplex PCR; TCRdb has only the in-frame clones, and not every one. This sample carries fewer than 85,000 clones, around 72% of them seen once, and the ten largest clones take about 12%. The material sequenced was PBMCs. This TCR was sampled from a woman between 40 and 50 years old in good health and CMV-seropositive. The chain links TRBV6-1 to TRBJ2-2, with unresolved D. The CDR3 here is CASSEARPNTGELFF. The CDR3 nucleotides are TGTGCCAGCAGTGAAGCGCGGCCGAACACCGGGGAGCTGTTTTTT.